This TCR beta chain comes out of a study of T cell responses to AZD1222 COVID-19 vaccine. General observations from the study: It was only a handful of AZD1222 recipients who were seropositive at baseline.

Germline CDR1 reads LNHDA; CDR2 reads SQIVND (reference sequence). The CDR3 contains 15 residues. Here immunoSEQ multiplex PCR was the method, and the copy in TCRdb shows in-frame clones only, minus some. The table lists 90,000 to 120,000 clones, about 94% of them singletons. A word on this clone: What it binds is not known. At one end the junction does not follow the germline gene, possibly because of a read error. This same CDR3 is encoded by further DNA sequences in the sample.

The sample here was peripheral blood, taken on day 0 of AZD1222 vaccination. The chain has TRBV19 and TRBJ1-5; 7 positions match TRBD1. The sequence was collected from an adult in good health. The CDR3 nucleotides read TGTGCCAGTAGCATAGCTACAGGGGGCAATCAGCCCCAGCATTTT. Encoded protein: CASSIATGGNQPQHF.